This entry lists 18 T cell receptor beta chains sequenced from one sample in a study of identical twins. TCRdb independently ran MiXCR on the 5' RACE reads; one entry per CDR3 protein. The sample includes hundreds of thousands of distinct CDR3 sequences, 5.5% to 7.5% of them seen just once. The sample comprised naive T cells sorted from blood. These receptors were taken from a man aged 18-30 years in good health.

This clonotype was recorded at least ten times. The chain combines TRBV4-3 with TRBJ2-1; D gene ambiguous. The CDR3 is made up of 16 amino acids. Between the trimmed V and J ends, which lost 0 bases and 8 bases, there was a span of 17 bases. The germline V gene has CDR1 LGHNA and CDR2 YSLEER. CDR3 bases: TGCGCCAGCAGCCAAGAGGCCGTTCCTACCCCACATGAGCAGTTCTTC. Its protein product is CASSQEAVPTPHEQFF.

Notes on this clonotype: This clone may be a read error of a much larger clone one base away. The V and J genes are TRBV10-3 and TRBJ2-1, with D possibly being TRBD2 (6 bases). The V gene lost 6 bases and the J gene lost 8 bases, with 20 bases spanning the gap. Germline CDR1 and CDR2: ENHRY and SYGVKD. The CDR3 extends over 15 amino acids. The CDR3 DNA sequence: TGTGCCATCAGCCTAACTAGCCGGCCGTACGATGAGCAGTTCTTC. As protein: CAISLTSRPYDEQFF.

The chain's CDR3 is CASSLDIGGTDTQYF. The DNA for the CDR3 is TGTGCCAGCAGCCTGGACATTGGGGGCACAGATACGCAGTATTTT. V usage is TRBV7-2 and J usage is TRBJ2-3; D may be TRBD1 (5 bases). CDR1 and CDR2 from the germline V gene are SGHTA and FQGNSA. This CDR3 region has 15 residues. Deletions cut 5 bases from V and 1 base from J, with 13 bases between.

This clonotype showed up many times. The gene calls are TRBV5-1 and TRBJ2-1; 7 positions agree with TRBD2. Germline assignment: CDR1 SGHRS and CDR2 YFSETQ. The V and J ends lost 0 bases and 8 bases, in that order; junction bases with no gene match: 5. There are 14 residues in the CDR3. In DNA, the CDR3 is TGCGCCAGCAGCTTGGCGCGGGAGCTGGATGAGCAGTTCTTC. It specifies CASSLARELDEQFF.

This clonotype appeared a few times. The CDR3 DNA reads as TGTGCCAGCAGCCAAGATAACCCGCCGGGACTAGCGGGAGGTGGGCAAGAGACCCAGTACTTC. Encoded protein: CASSQDNPPGLAGGGQETQYF. This chain links TRBV4-2 with TRBJ2-5; TRBD2 matches 15 bases. Trimming at V came to 0 bases and at J to 2 bases, leaving 13 bases not matched to a gene. This CDR3 spans 21 amino acids. The germline CDR1 and CDR2 sequences are LGHNA and YNFKEQ.

This clonotype was counted many times. This chain joins TRBV28 and TRBJ2-7, with TRBD1 identical over 7 bases. The CDR3 has 14 residues. Germline V CDR1 and CDR2: MDHEN, SYDVKM. The V and J ends lost 6 bases and 5 bases, in that order; junction bases with no gene match: 10. The CDR3 DNA is TGTGCCAGCAGCCCGATTGACAGGGCCCACGAGCAGTACTTC. Amino acid sequence: CASSPIDRAHEQYF. The full variable domain, with the rest looked up from reference TRBV28 and TRBJ2-7, is DVKVTQSSRYLVKRTGEKVFLECVQDMDHENMFWYRQDPGLGLRLIYFSYDVKMKEKGDIPEGYSVSREKKERFSLILESASTNQTSMYLCASSPIDRAHEQYFGPGTRLTVT.

There are a few counts of this clonotype. J is TRBJ2-7 and V is TRBV10-3, with a possible D match to TRBD2 (5 bases). The germline CDR1 and CDR2 sequences are ENHRY and SYGVKD. Trimming pared 4 bases from V and 7 bases from J, leaving 14 bases between. The CDR3 length is 13 residues. The CDR3 protein is CAISASTGIEQYV. Written as DNA, the CDR3 is TGTGCCATCAGTGCATCTACCGGGATAGAGCAGTACGTC.

The chain carries TRBV21-1 and TRBJ1-5. TRBV21-1 is labeled a pseudogene. The CDR3 length is 14 residues. The CDR3 DNA follows: TGTGCCAGCAGCATGGGCAGGCAGTGTGTGCCCCAGCATTTT. Its protein product is CASSMGRQCVPQHF.

The table lists this clonotype with many counts. V is TRBV12-3 or TRBV12-4 and J is TRBJ2-1; 7 bases are shared with TRBD2. Trimming at V came to 5 bases and at J to 5 bases, leaving 9 bases not matched to a gene. This CDR3 is 15 amino acids long. CDR3 residues: CASSPPGTTHNEQFF. The CDR3 region has the DNA TGTGCCAGCAGTCCCCCCGGGACTACCCACAATGAGCAGTTCTTC.

This clonotype was counted at least ten times. V and J are TRBV4-3 and TRBJ2-7, with TRBD2 matching over 8 bases. Germline values: CDR1 LGHNA, CDR2 YSLEER. There are 14 residues in the CDR3. The junction had 6 bases not matched to a gene; V was cut back by 1 base and J by 7 bases. Here the CDR3 DNA reads TGCGCCAGCAGCCAAGGAACACCGGGAGGGGAGCAGTACTTC. The encoded protein is CASSQGTPGGEQYF.

This rearrangement joins TRBV20-1 to TRBJ2-1; D is unclear. The CDR3 runs to 14 residues. V lost 3 bases and J lost 2, with 11 bases in between. Germline assignment: CDR1 DFQATT and CDR2 SNEGSKA (reference sequence). As DNA, the CDR3 is TGCAGTGCTAGCCGGCCGCTTACCTACAATGAGCAGTTCTTC. Translation gives CSASRPLTYNEQFF.

The rearrangement links TRBV11-3 to TRBJ2-1, with D perhaps TRBD1 (6 bases). The germline gives CDR1 SGHNT, CDR2 YENEEA. The CDR3 is made up of 12 amino acids. V was clipped by 3 bases and J by 11 bases, with 11 bases between them. Here the CDR3 reads CASSLDGQKQFF. In nucleotides, the CDR3 is TGTGCCAGCAGCTTGGATGGACAGAAGCAGTTCTTC.

This clonotype was recorded many times. The chain recombines TRBV6-2 or TRBV6-3 with TRBJ2-7; either TRBD1 or TRBD2 may supply D (5 bases each). The CDR3 sequence is 14 residues long. Trimming pared 4 bases from V and 6 bases from J, leaving 16 bases between. Germline lookup yields CDR1 MNHEY and CDR2 SVGEGT. Written as DNA, the CDR3 is TGTGCCAGCAGTTCATCCGGGACCCCATTCGAGCAGTACTTC. Translation gives CASSSSGTPFEQYF.

This clonotype occurred many times. CDR3 amino acids: CSVVEGDGYEQYV. The CDR3 DNA reads TGCAGCGTTGTCGAGGGGGACGGCTACGAGCAGTACGTC. V and J are TRBV29-1 and TRBJ2-7; D possibly corresponds to TRBD1 (6 bases). This CDR3 spans 13 amino acids. V was clipped by 4 bases and J by 3 bases, with 13 bases between them. CDR1 and CDR2 from the germline V gene are SQVTM and ANQGSEA.

This clonotype was recorded at least ten times. This chain uses TRBV24-1 with TRBJ2-1; D gene uncertain. V was pared by 4 bases and J by 9 bases, with 12 bases between. CDR1 and CDR2 (germline): KGHDR, SFDVKD. The CDR3 is 13 residues long. CDR3 nucleotides: TGTGCCACCAGTGACCGCCATGCGGTTGAGCAGTTCTTC. Translated, it gives CATSDRHAVEQFF.

This clonotype occurred many times. The chain employs TRBV10-3 and TRBJ2-1; 8 nucleotides align to TRBD2. This CDR3 comprises 16 residues. Germline CDR1 ENHRY, CDR2 SYGVKD. V was clipped by 0 bases and J by 6 bases; unmatched bases: 7. The CDR3 region is CAISESAGALGNEQFF. In DNA form, the CDR3 reads TGTGCCATCAGTGAGTCAGCGGGAGCATTAGGCAATGAGCAGTTCTTC.

This clonotype has a count of ten or more. The chain employs TRBV11-2 and TRBJ2-1, with TRBD2 identical over 7 bases. The CDR3 has 18 amino acids. The ends lost 0 bases at V and 6 bases at J; junction bases unmatched: 14. Germline CDR1 and CDR2: SGHAT and FQNNGV. CDR3 loop: CASSLDPGTTWFPNEQFF. CDR3 bases: TGTGCCAGCAGCTTAGACCCTGGGACTACTTGGTTCCCCAATGAGCAGTTCTTC.

The rearrangement joins TRBV5-5 to TRBJ2-1; a weak D match, TRBD1 (8 bases). The germline V and J ends were trimmed by 5 bases and 6 bases, with 15 bases remaining between them. CDR1 is SGHKS and CDR2 is YYEKEE in the germline V gene (reference sequence). The CDR3 runs to 14 residues. The CDR3 sequence: CASRRSGTGNEQFF. The CDR3 DNA reads as TGTGCCAGCAGAAGGAGCGGGACAGGCAATGAGCAGTTCTTC.